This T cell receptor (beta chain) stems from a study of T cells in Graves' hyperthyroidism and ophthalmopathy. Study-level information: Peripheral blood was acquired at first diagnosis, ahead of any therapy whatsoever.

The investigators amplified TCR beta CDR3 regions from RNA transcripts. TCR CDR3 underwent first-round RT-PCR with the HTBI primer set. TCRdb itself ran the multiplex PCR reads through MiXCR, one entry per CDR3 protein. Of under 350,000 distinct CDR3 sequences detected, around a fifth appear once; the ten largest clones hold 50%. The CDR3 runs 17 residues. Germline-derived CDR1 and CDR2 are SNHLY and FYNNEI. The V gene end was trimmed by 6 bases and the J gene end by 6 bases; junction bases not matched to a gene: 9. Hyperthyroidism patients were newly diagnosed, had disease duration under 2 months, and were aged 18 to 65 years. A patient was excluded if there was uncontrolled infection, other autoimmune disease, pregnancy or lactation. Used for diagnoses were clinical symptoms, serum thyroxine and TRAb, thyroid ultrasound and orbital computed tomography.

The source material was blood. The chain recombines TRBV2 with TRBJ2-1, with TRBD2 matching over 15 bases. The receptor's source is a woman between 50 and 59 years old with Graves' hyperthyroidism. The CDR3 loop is CASRDRTSGRVLNEQFF. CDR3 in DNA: TGTGCCAGCAGGGATCGGACTAGCGGGAGGGTCCTCAATGAGCAGTTCTTC.